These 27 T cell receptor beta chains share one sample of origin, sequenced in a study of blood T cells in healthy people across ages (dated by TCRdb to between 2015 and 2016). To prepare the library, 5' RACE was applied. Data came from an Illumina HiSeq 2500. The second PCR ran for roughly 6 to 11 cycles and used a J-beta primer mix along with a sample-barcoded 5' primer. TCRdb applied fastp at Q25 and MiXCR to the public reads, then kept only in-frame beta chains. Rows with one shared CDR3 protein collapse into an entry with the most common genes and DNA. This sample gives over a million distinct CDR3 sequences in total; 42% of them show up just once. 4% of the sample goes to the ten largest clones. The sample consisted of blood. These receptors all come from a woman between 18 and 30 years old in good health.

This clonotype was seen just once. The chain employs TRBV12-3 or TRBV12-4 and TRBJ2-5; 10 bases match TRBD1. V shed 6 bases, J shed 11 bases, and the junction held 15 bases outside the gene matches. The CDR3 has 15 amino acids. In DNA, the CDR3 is TGTGCCAGCAGCCCAGACAGGGGGCCCTACAATGAGCAGTACTTC. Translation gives CASSPDRGPYNEQYF.

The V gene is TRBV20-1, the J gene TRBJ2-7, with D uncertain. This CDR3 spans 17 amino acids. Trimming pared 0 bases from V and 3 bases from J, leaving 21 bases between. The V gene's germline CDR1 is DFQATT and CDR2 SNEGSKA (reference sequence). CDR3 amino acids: CSARDLSLAVGIYEQYF. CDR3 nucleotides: TGCAGTGCTAGAGATCTCTCTTTGGCGGTAGGGATCTACGAGCAGTACTTC.

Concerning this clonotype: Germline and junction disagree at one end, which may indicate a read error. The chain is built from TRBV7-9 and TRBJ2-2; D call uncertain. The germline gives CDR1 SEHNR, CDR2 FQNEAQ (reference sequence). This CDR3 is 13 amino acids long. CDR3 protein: CAGSFGPTGELFF. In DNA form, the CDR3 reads TGTGCCGGCAGCTTTGGTCCTACCGGGGAGCTGTTTTTT.

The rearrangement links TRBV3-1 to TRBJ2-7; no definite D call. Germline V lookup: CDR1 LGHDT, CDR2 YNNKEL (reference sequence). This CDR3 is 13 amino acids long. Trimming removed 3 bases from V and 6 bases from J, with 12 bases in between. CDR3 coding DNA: TGTGCCAGCAGCCAGATTAGCTTCTCCGAGCAGTACTTC. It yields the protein CASSQISFSEQYF.

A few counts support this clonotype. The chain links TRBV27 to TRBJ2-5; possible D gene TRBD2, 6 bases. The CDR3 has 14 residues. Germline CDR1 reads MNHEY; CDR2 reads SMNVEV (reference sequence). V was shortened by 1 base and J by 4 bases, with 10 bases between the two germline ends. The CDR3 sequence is CASSLLLAPETQYF. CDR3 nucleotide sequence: TGTGCCAGCAGTTTATTACTAGCCCCAGAGACCCAGTACTTC.

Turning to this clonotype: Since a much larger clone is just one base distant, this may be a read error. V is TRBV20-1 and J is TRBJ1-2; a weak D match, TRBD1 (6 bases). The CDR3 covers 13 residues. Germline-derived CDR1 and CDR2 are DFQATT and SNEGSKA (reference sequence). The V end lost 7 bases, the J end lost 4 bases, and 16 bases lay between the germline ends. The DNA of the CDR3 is TGCAGTGACTTACAACAGGGCTCCTATGGCTACACCTTC. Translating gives CSDLQQGSYGYTF.

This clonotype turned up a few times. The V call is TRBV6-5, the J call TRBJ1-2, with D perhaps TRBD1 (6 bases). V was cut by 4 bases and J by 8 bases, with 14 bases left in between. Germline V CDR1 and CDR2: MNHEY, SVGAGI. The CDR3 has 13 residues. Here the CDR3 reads CASSLSGTRGYTF. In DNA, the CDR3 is TGTGCCAGCAGTTTATCGGGGACACGGGGCTACACCTTC.

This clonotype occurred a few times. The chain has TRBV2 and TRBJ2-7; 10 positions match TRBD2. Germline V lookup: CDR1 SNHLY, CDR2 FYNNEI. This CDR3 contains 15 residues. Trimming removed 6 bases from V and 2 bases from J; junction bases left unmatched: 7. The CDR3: CASSMGLAPTYEQYF. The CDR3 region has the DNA TGTGCCAGCAGCATGGGACTAGCGCCGACCTACGAGCAGTACTTC.

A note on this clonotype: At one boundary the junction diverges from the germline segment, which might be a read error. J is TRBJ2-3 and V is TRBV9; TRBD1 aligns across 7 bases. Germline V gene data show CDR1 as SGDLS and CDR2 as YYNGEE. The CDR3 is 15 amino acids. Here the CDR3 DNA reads TGTGCCAGCAGCGCCCAACGGGACAGCACAGATACGCGGTATTTT. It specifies CASSAQRDSTDTRYF.

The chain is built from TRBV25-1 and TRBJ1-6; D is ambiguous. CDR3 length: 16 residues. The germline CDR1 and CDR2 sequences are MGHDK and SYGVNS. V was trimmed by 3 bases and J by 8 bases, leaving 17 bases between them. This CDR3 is CASSEGSVLRDSPLHF. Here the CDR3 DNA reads TGTGCCAGCAGTGAGGGGTCGGTGCTACGGGATTCACCCCTCCACTTT. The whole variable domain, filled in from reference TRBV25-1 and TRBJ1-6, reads EADIYQTPRYLVIGTGKKITLECSQTMGHDKMYWYQQDPGMELHLIHYSYGVNSTEKGDLSSESTVSRIRTEHFPLTLESARPSHTSQYLCASSEGSVLRDSPLHFGNGTRLTVT.

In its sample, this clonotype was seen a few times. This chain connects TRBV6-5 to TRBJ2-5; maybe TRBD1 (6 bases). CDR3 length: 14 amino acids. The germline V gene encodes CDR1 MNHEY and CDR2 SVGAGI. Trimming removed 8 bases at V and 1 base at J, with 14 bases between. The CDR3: CASASTGPQETQYF. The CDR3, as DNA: TGTGCCAGCGCCTCCACAGGGCCCCAAGAGACCCAGTACTTC.

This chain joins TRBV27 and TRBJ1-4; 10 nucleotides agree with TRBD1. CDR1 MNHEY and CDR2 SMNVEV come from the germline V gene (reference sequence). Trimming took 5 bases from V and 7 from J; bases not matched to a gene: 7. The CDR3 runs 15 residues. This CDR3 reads CASSPRTGGVEKLFF. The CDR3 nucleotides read TGTGCCAGCAGTCCCCGGACAGGGGGTGTTGAAAAACTGTTTTTT.

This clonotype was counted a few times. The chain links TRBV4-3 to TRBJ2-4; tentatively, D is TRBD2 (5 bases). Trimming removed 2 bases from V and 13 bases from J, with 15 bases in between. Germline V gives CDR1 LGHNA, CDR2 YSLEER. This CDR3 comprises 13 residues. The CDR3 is CASSQRPGLEQYF. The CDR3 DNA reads TGCGCCAGCAGCCAAAGACCGGGGTTAGAGCAGTACTTC.

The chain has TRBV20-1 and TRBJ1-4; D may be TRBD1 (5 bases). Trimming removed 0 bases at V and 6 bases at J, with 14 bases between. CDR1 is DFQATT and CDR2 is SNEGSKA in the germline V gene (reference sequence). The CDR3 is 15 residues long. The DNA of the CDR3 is TGCAGTGCTAGAGATCTAAAGACAGACCATGAAAAACTGTTTTTT. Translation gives CSARDLKTDHEKLFF.

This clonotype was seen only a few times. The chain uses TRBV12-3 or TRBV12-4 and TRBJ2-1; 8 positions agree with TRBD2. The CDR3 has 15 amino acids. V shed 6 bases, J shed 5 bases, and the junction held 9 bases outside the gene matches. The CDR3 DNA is TGTGCCAGCAGCGAAGGAGCGGGAGTCAACAATGAGCAGTTCTTC. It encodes CASSEGAGVNNEQFF.

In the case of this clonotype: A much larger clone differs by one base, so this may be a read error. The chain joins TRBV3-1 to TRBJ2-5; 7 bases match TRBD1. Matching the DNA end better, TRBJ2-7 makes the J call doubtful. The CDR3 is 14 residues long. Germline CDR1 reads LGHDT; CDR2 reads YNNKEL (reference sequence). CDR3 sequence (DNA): TGTGCCGGCAGCCAGGGGACAGCTACCTACGAGCAGTACTTC. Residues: CAGSQGTATYEQYF.

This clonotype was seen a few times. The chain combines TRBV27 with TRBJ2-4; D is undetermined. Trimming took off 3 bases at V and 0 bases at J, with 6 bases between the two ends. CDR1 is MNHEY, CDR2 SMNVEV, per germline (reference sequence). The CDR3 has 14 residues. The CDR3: CASSFLVAKNIQYF. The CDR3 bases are TGTGCCAGCAGTTTCCTGGTAGCCAAAAACATTCAGTACTTC.

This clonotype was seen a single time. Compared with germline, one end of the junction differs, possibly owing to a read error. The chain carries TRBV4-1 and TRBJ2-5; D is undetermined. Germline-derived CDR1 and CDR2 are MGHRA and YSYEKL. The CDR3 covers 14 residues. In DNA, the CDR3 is TGCGCCGGCAGCCATAAAGTATACCAAGAGACCCAGTACTTC. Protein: CAGSHKVYQETQYF.

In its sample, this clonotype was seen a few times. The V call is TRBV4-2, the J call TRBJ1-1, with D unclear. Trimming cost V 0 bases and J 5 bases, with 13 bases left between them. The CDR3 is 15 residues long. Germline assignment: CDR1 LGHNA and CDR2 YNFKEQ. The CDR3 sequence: CASSQEWLLGTEAFF. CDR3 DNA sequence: TGTGCCAGCAGCCAAGAATGGCTATTAGGGACTGAAGCTTTCTTT.

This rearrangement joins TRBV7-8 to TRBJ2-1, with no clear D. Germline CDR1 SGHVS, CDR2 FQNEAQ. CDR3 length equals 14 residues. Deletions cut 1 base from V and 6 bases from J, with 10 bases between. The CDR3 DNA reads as TGTGCCAGCAGCTTAGGCCGGGCAGCCAATGAGCAGTTCTTC. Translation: CASSLGRAANEQFF.

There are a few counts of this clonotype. CDR3 amino acids: CASSQFNGQFYEQYF. CDR3 DNA sequence: TGTGCCAGCAGCCAATTTAACGGACAATTCTACGAGCAGTACTTC. The chain is built from TRBV16 and TRBJ2-7, with D maybe TRBD1 (5 bases). V was shortened by 1 base and J by 3 bases, with 13 bases between the two germline ends. Per germline, CDR1 KGHSY and CDR2 FQNENV. This CDR3 comprises 15 residues.

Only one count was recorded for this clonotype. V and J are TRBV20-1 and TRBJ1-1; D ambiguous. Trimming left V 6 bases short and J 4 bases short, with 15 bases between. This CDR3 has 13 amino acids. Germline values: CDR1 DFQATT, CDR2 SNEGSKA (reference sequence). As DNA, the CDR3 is TGCAGTGCCGACCGGACGGTGGGCACTGAAGCTTTCTTT. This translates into CSADRTVGTEAFF.

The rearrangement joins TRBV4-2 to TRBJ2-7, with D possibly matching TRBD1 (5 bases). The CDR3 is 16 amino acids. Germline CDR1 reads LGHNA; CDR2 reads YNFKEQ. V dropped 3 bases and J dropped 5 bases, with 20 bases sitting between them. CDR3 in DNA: TGTGCCAGCAGCCAGTACCCTGGACAAGGGTTCGACGAGCAGTACTTC. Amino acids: CASSQYPGQGFDEQYF.

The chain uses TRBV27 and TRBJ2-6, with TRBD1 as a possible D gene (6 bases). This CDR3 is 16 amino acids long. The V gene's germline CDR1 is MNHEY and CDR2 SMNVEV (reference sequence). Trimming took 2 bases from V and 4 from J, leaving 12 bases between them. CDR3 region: CASSLVTGAGANVLTF. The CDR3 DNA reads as TGTGCCAGCAGTTTAGTGACAGGAGCGGGGGCCAACGTCCTGACTTTC.

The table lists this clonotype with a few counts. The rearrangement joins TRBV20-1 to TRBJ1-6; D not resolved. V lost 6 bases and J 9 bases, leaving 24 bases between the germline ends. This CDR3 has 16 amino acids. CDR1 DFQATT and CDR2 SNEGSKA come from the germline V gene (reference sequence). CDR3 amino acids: CSAIPEGRVWVSPLHF. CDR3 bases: TGCAGTGCCATCCCGGAGGGTCGAGTATGGGTTTCACCCCTCCACTTT.

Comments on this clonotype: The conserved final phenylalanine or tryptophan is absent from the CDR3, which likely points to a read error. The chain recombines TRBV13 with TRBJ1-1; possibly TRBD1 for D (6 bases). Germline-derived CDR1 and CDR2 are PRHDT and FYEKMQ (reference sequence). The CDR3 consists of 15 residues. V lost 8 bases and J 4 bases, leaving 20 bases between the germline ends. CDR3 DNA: TGTGCCAGCCGTAACCACAGGGAAGGTAGCACTGAAGCTTTCGTT. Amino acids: CASRNHREGSTEAFV.

CDR3 DNA: TGTGCCAGCAGTGCCACAGGGGGTCTGGGAGAAAAACTGTTTTTT. Amino acid sequence: CASSATGGLGEKLFF. The chain recombines TRBV25-1 with TRBJ1-4; 8 nucleotides align to TRBD1. CDR1 and CDR2 (germline): MGHDK, SYGVNS. The CDR3 runs 15 residues. The V segment lost 4 bases and the J segment 8 bases; nucleotides outside the gene matches: 9.